This is a list of T cell receptor beta chains from one sample in a study of identical twins. Via MiXCR, TCRdb re-called the 5' RACE reads, giving one row per CDR3 protein. The profile shows roughly 1.6 million distinct CDR3 sequences, under 35% of them singletons. Specimen: cord blood. Receptors were obtained from a newborn girl in good health. The conserved cysteine and the conserved F or W are not part of the CDR3 here. Fields, in order: D gene, CDR3 length, V gene, CDR3 protein. A D gene is named only where the DNA matches it firmly.

>TRBD1|13|TRBV11-2
TSSPRTGDRNEQF
>TRBD1|13|TRBV12-5
ASGLVATGPYEQY
>-|13|TRBV5-1
ASRLIRDGSYEQY
>TRBD2|16|TRBV12-3/TRBV12-4
ASSLESGLAGVYNEQY
>TRBD2|14|TRBV20-1
SASSGLAGFYNEQF
>-|13|TRBV27
ASSASGASSYEQY
>TRBD1|16|TRBV5-1
ASSPRTTGGVGREKLF
>-|12|TRBV12-3/TRBV12-4
ASSPDWDYNEQF
>TRBD1|14|TRBV6-5
ASSFGQGRGYYGYT
>-|10|TRBV4-1
ASSFPSSEQY
>-|13|TRBV7-2
ASSLVRLGVGELF
>-|14|TRBV10-3
AIRGAEGDEDYGYT
>TRBD1|10|TRBV10-3
ATTGAGNTIY
>-|10|TRBV20-1
SARKFTGELF
>-|9|TRBV9
SSSRRGKLF
>-|12|TRBV6-6
ASLGRGAHNEQF
>-|15|TRBV20-1
SASIGRSPLAKNIQY
>-|12|TRBV28
ASSLPIGTDTQY
>TRBD1|15|TRBV24-1
ATSDRGQGASTDTQY
>-|13|TRBV20-1
SANKDRTRNSPLH
>-|12|TRBV20-1
SATPGSSGNTIY
>TRBD2|13|TRBV5-1
ASSFSSGEEGTQY
>-|10|TRBV7-9
ASRTITGELF
>TRBD2|19|TRBV28
ASSLLVQREPQPSSYNEQF
>TRBD1|13|TRBV7-6
ASSLRDSDNEKLF
>-|13|TRBV20-1
SARDSPGFNEKLF
>-|13|TRBV11-2
ASSTPGLNPYEQY
>TRBD2|12|TRBV4-1
ASSQIAGLHEQY
>-|11|TRBV10-3
AISYNKSGELF
>TRBD2|14|TRBV7-6
ASSSRTRSNTGELF
>TRBD1|15|TRBV5-1
ASSEVYRDRAKNIQY
>-|14|TRBV4-1
ASSQRSGEIRYGYT
>TRBD1|14|TRBV5-1
ASSSRTGGQGTEAF
>-|12|TRBV3-1
ASSQRGRDTEVF
>-|16|TRBV6-5
ASSYGTQGNSYNSPLH
>TRBD1|16|TRBV7-9
ASSFPIRDRGLYNEQF
>TRBD2|15|TRBV6-5
ASSYSGLAGNTGELF
>TRBD1|12|TRBV20-1
SAGTGAVADTQY
>TRBD1|11|TRBV20-1
SARMGQGVGYT
>TRBD1|11|TRBV7-9
AVTDRDQETQY
>-|13|TRBV28
ASSGPAVAKNIQY
>-|13|TRBV20-1
SATDSRGANNEQY
>-|10|TRBV6-1
ASTRRLEKLF
>TRBD1|13|TRBV20-1
SASPNRGSYNEQY
>TRBD2|11|TRBV3-1
ASSQRGPYEQY
>TRBD2|13|TRBV7-8
ASSLAGLARDEQF
>TRBD1|13|TRBV20-1
SARQGASSYNEQF
>-|11|TRBV29-1
SVSRSGPDTQY
>TRBD2|10|TRBV28
ASSRPGTTSY
>-|9|TRBV27
ASSIGNEQY
>-|12|TRBV28
ASRIPGRDNEQF
>-|14|TRBV5-5
ASSLVGLMAGEKLF
>TRBD2|16|TRBV28
ASSFPLTSGPITDTQY
>-|11|TRBV25-1
ASLNIVNTEAF